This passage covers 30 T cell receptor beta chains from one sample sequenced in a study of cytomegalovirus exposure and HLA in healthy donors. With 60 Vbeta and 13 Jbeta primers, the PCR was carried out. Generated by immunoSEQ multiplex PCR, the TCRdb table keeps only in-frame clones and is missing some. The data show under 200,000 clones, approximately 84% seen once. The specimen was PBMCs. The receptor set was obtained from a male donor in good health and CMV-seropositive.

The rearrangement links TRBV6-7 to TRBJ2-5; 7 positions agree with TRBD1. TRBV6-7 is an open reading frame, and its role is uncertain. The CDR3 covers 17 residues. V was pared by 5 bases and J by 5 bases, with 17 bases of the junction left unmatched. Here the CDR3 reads CASSRKVDRVERETQYF. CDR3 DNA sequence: TGTGCCAGCAGTCGCAAAGTCGACAGGGTAGAAAGGGAGACCCAGTACTTC.

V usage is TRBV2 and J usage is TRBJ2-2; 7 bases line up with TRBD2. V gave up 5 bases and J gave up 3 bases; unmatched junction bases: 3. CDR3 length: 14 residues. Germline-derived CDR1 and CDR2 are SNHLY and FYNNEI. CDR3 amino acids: CASSPSGYTGELFF. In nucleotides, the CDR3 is TGTGCCAGCAGTCCTAGCGGCTACACCGGGGAGCTGTTTTTT.

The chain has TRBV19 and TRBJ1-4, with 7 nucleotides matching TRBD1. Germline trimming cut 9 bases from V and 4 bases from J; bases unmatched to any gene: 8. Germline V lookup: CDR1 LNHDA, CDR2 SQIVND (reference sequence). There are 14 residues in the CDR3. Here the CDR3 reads CASQVGTVNEKLFF. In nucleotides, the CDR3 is TGTGCCAGCCAAGTGGGGACAGTTAATGAAAAACTGTTTTTT.

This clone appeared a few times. The CDR3 sequence is CASSELQDTGELFF. DNA for the CDR3: TGTGCCAGCAGTGAATTACAGGACACCGGGGAGCTGTTTTTT. This chain joins TRBV6-1 and TRBJ2-2; D perhaps matches TRBD1 (5 bases). V was shortened by 2 bases and J by 3 bases, with 7 bases between the two germline ends. The CDR3 spans 14 residues. CDR1 and CDR2 (germline): MNHNS, SASEGT.

The CDR3 sequence is CASSLSLTGADPNYGYTF. In nucleotides, the CDR3 is TGTGCCAGCAGTTTATCGTTGACAGGGGCGGACCCTAACTATGGCTACACCTTC. V and J are TRBV27 and TRBJ1-2; 8 nucleotides agree with TRBD1. From germline, CDR1 is MNHEY and CDR2 SMNVEV (reference sequence). J gave up 0 bases and V 0 bases, and 9 bases lay outside the gene matches. The length of the CDR3 is 18 residues.

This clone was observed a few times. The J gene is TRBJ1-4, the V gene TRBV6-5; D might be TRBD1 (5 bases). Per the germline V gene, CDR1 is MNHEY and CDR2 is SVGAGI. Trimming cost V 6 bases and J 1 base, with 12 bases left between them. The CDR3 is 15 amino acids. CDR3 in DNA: TGTGCCAGCAGGGGGCACCTTGGAACTAATGAAAAACTGTTTTTT. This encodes CASRGHLGTNEKLFF.

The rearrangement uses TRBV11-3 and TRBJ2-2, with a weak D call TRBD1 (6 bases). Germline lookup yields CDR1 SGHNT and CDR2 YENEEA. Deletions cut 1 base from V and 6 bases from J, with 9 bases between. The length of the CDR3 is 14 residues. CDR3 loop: CASSLGGGPGELFF. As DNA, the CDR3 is TGTGCCAGCAGCTTAGGTGGGGGCCCCGGGGAGCTGTTTTTT.

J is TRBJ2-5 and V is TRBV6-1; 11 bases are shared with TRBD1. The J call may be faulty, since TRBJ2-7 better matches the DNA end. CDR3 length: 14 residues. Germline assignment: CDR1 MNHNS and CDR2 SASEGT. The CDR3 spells CASNPDRGLYEQYF. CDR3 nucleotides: TGTGCCAGCAACCCGGACAGGGGGCTCTACGAGCAGTACTTC.

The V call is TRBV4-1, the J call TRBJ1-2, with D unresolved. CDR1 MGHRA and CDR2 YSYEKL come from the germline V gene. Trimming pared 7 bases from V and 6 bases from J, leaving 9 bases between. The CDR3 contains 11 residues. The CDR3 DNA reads TGCGCCAGCATTATCGCGAATGGCTACACCTTC. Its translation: CASIIANGYTF.

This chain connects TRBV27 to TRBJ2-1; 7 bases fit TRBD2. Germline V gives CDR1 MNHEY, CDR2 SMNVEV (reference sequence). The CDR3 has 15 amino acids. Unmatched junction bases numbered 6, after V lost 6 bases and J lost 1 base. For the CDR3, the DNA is TGTGCCAGCAGCTCTGGGGGGGGTTCCTACAATGAGCAGTTCTTC. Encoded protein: CASSSGGGSYNEQFF.

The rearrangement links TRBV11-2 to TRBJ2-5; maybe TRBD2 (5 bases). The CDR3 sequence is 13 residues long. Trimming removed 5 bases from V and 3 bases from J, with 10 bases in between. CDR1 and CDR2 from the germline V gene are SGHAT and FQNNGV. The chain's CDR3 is CASSGAGEETQYF. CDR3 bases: TGTGCCAGCAGCGGAGCCGGGGAAGAGACCCAGTACTTC.

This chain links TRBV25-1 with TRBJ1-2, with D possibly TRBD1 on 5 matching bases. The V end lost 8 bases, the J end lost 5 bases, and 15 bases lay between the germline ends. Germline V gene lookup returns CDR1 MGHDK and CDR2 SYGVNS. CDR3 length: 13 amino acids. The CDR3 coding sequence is TGTGCCAGCCGCGATGACAGCAAATATGGCTACACCTTC. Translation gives CASRDDSKYGYTF.

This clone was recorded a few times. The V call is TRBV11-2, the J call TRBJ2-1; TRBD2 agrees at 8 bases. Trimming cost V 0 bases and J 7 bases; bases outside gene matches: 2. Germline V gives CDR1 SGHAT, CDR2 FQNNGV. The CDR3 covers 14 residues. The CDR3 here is CASSLEREGNEQFF. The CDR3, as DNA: TGTGCCAGCAGCTTAGAACGGGAGGGGAATGAGCAGTTCTTC.

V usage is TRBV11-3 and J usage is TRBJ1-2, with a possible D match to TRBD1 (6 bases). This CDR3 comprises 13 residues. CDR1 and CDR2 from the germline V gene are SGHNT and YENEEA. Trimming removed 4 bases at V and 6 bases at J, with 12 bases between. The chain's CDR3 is CASSSGVGDGYTF. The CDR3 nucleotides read TGTGCCAGCAGCTCAGGGGTAGGGGATGGCTACACCTTC.

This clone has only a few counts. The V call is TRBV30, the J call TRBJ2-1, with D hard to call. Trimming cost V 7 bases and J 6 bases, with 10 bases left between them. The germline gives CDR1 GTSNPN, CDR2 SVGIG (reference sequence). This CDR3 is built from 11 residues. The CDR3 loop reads CASKPGNEQFF. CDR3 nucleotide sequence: TGTGCCTCGAAGCCGGGCAATGAGCAGTTCTTC. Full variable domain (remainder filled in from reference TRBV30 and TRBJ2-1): SQTIHQWPATLVQPVGSPLSLECTVEGTSNPNLYWYRQAAGRGLQLLFYSVGIGQISSEVPQNLSASRPQDRQFILSSKKLLLSDSGFYLCASKPGNEQFFGPGTRLTVL.

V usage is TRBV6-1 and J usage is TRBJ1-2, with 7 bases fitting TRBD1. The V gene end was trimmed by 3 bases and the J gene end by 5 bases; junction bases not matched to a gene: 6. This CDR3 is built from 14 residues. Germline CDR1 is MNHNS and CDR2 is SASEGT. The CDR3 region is CASSEGDSRYGYTF. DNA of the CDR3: TGTGCCAGCAGTGAGGGGGACAGTCGGTATGGCTACACCTTC.

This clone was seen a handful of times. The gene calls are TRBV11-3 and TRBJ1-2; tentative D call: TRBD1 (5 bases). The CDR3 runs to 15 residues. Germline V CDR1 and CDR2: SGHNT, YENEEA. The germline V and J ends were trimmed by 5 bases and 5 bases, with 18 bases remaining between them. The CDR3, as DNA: TGTGCCAGCAGCCCCGGGGGGATGCTTAGATATGGCTACACCTTC. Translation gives CASSPGGMLRYGYTF.

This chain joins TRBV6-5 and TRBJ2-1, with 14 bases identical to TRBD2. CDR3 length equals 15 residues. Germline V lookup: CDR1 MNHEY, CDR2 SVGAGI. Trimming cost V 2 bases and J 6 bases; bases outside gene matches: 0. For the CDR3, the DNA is TGTGCCAGCAGTTACGGGACTAGCGGGAGCAATGAGCAGTTCTTC. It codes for CASSYGTSGSNEQFF.

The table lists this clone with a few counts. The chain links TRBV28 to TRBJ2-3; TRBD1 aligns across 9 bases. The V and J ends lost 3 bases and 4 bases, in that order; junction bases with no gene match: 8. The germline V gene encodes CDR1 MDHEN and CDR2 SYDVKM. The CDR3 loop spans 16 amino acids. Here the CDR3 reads CASSLSGTGMSDTQYF. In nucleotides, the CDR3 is TGTGCCAGCAGTTTGTCCGGGACAGGGATGTCAGATACGCAGTATTTT.

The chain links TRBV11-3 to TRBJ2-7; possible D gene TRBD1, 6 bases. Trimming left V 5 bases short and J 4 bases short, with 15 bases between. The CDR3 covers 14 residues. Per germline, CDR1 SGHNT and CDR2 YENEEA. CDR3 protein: CASSPRDTVYEQYF. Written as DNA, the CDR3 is TGTGCCAGCAGCCCCCGGGACACGGTTTACGAGCAGTACTTC.

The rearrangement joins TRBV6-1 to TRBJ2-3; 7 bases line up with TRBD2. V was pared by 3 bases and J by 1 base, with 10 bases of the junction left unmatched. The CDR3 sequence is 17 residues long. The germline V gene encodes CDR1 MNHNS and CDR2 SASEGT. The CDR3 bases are TGTGCCAGCAGTGAGATTTTAGCGGGCGGGGGCACAGATACGCAGTATTTT. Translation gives CASSEILAGGGTDTQYF.

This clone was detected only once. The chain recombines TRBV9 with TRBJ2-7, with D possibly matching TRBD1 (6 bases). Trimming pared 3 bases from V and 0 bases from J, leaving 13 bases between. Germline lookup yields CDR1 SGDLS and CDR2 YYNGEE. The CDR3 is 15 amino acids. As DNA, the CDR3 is TGTGCCAGCAGCGCAAGTACAGGGAACTCCTACGAGCAGTACTTC. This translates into CASSASTGNSYEQYF.

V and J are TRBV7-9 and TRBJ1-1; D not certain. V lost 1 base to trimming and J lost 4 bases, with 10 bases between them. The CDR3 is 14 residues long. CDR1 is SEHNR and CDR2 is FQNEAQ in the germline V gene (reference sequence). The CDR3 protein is CASSLGGSGTEAFF. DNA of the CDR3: TGTGCCAGCAGCTTAGGAGGCTCGGGCACTGAAGCTTTCTTT.

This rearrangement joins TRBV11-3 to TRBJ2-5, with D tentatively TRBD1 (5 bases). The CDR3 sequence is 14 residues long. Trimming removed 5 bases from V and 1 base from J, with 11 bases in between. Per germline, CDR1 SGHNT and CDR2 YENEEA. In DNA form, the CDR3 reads TGTGCCAGCAGCGAACGGACATCCCAAGAGACCCAGTACTTC. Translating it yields CASSERTSQETQYF.

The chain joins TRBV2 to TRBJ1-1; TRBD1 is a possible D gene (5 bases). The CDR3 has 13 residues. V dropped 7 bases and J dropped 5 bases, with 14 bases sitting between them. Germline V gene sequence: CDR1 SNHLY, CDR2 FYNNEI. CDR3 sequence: CASMGQGLTEAFF. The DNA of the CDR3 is TGTGCCAGCATGGGGCAGGGCTTAACTGAAGCTTTCTTT.

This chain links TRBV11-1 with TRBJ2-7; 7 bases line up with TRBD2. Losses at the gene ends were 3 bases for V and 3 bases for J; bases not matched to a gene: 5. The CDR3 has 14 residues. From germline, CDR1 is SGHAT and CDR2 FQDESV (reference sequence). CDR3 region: CASSLRRENYEQYF. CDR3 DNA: TGTGCCAGCAGCTTGAGGCGGGAGAACTACGAGCAGTACTTC.

Here the CDR3 DNA reads TGCGCCAGCAGCCCTCTACGTGATAGTGAAGCTTTCTTT. This encodes CASSPLRDSEAFF. The chain has TRBV4-1 and TRBJ1-1, with D unresolved. The CDR3 contains 13 residues. V was cut by 4 bases and J by 7 bases, with 13 bases left in between. Germline-derived CDR1 and CDR2 are MGHRA and YSYEKL.

The CDR3 region has the DNA TGTGCCTGGCGACTAGCGGGAGCTGGGCAGTACTTC. Translated: CAWRLAGAGQYF. The chain carries TRBV30 and TRBJ2-7; 12 positions agree with TRBD2. Germline V CDR1 and CDR2: GTSNPN, SVGIG (reference sequence). V shed 5 bases, J shed 9 bases, and the junction held 5 bases outside the gene matches. The CDR3 is 12 amino acids.

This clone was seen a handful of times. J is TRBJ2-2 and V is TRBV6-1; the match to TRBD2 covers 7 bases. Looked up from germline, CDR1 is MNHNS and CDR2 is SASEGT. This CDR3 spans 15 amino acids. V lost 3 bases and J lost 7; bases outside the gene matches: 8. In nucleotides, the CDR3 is TGTGCCAGCAGTGACGACGCGGGAGCGGGCGGGGAGCTGTTTTTT. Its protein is CASSDDAGAGGELFF.

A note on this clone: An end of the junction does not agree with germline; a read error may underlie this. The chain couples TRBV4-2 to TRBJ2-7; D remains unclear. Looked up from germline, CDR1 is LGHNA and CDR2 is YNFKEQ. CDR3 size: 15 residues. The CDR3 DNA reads TGTGCCAGCAGCCAGGATTACCGGGTCTCCCACGAGCAGTACTTC. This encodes CASSQDYRVSHEQYF.